This TCR beta chain is drawn from a study of shared clonotypes between healthy human individuals. This table comes from immunoSEQ multiplex PCR, and its TCRdb copy is limited to in-frame clones, with some not included. Here the sample spans more than 2 million clones, roughly 94% being singletons. This clone was recorded a few times. The CDR3 spans 13 residues. Trimming removed 2 bases at V and 0 bases at J, with 2 bases between. Germline V lookup: CDR1 SGHDN, CDR2 FVKESK. The TCR comes from a man between 18 and 35 years old in good health. The chain is built from TRBV14 and TRBJ1-5; D uncertain. Sequenced input: naive CD4+ T cells sorted from blood. Subset given: CD45RA+ positively selected. The CDR3 sequence: CASSQYSNQPQHF. In nucleotides, the CDR3 is TGTGCCAGCAGCCAATATAGCAATCAGCCCCAGCATTTT.